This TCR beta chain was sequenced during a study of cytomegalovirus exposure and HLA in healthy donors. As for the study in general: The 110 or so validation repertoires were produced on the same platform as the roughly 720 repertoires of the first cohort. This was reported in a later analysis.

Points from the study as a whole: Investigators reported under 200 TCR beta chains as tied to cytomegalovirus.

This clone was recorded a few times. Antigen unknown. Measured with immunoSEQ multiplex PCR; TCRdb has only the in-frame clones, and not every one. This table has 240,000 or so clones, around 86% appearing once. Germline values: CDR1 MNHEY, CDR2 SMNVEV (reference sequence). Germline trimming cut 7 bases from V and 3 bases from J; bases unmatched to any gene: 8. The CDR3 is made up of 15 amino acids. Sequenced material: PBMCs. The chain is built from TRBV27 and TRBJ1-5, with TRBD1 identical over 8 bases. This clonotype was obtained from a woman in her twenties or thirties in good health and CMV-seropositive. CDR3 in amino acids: CASIGTGDFNQPQHF. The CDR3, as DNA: TGTGCCAGCATCGGGACAGGAGACTTCAATCAGCCCCAGCATTTT.